The 7 T cell receptor beta chains presented below share a single source sample, sequenced in a study of cytomegalovirus exposure and HLA in healthy donors. The PCR had 60 Vbeta and 13 Jbeta primers. Method: immunoSEQ multiplex PCR; TCRdb's copy keeps in-frame clones and lacks some. The data show some 170,000 clones, 70% to 80% seen once. Sequenced sample: PBMCs. These TCRs come from a man in his late teens or twenties in good health and CMV-seropositive.

The chain recombines TRBV2 with TRBJ2-5, with a possible D match to TRBD2 (7 bases). CDR1 is SNHLY and CDR2 is FYNNEI in the germline V gene. The CDR3 totals 15 residues. V lost 7 bases to trimming and J lost 3 bases, with 18 bases between them. CDR3 loop: CASKGVGGQEETQYF. CDR3 nucleotide sequence: TGTGCCAGCAAGGGAGTGGGGGGGCAGGAAGAGACCCAGTACTTC.

A single count supports this clone. The V gene is TRBV28, the J gene TRBJ1-2, with 11 bases matching TRBD1. The CDR3 is 16 residues long. Germline V lookup: CDR1 MDHEN, CDR2 SYDVKM. Unmatched junction bases numbered 7, after V lost 3 bases and J lost 4 bases. CDR3 sequence: CASSLVGTGGSYGYTF. CDR3 DNA: TGTGCCAGCAGTTTGGTGGGGACAGGGGGTTCCTATGGCTACACCTTC.

The rearrangement links TRBV27 to TRBJ1-5; 10 bases are a match to TRBD1. The CDR3 sequence is 13 residues long. V shed 3 bases and J 7 bases; nucleotides not matched to a gene: 0. CDR1 is MNHEY and CDR2 is SMNVEV in the germline V gene (reference sequence). The CDR3 spells CASSLGQGQPQHF. CDR3 sequence (DNA): TGTGCCAGCAGTTTGGGACAGGGGCAGCCCCAGCATTTT.

The gene calls are TRBV2 and TRBJ1-2; a weak D match, TRBD1 (6 bases). V shed 2 bases and J shed 8 bases, with 21 bases lying between them. The CDR3 consists of 16 residues. Germline V lookup: CDR1 SNHLY, CDR2 FYNNEI. The CDR3 coding sequence is TGTGCCAGCAGTGAATCGGTCGAGCTGGGGGGGCAGGGCTACACCTTC. Its protein is CASSESVELGGQGYTF.

This chain connects TRBV11-2 to TRBJ2-7; D possibly corresponds to TRBD1 (5 bases). The CDR3 sequence is 14 residues long. V dropped 1 base and J dropped 0 bases, with 7 bases sitting between them. CDR1 SGHAT and CDR2 FQNNGV come from the germline V gene. CDR3: CASSLGQSSYEQYF. CDR3 coding DNA: TGTGCCAGCAGCTTAGGACAGAGCTCCTACGAGCAGTACTTC.

This chain connects TRBV5-1 to TRBJ2-1, with D tentatively TRBD1 (6 bases). The CDR3 is made up of 16 amino acids. Trimming cost V 2 bases and J 5 bases, with 17 bases left between them. Germline lookup yields CDR1 SGHRS and CDR2 YFSETQ. The DNA for the CDR3 is TGCGCCAGCAGCTTCTCGCCCCCGGACAGAGACAATGAGCAGTTCTTC. Translation: CASSFSPPDRDNEQFF.

This clone was recorded a few times. The chain has TRBV11-2 and TRBJ2-1, with D possibly TRBD2 on 7 matching bases. V was pared by 4 bases and J by 4 bases, with 26 bases between. Germline loops: CDR1 SGHAT, CDR2 FQNNGV. The CDR3 totals 19 residues. CDR3 sequence: CASSSESLVGGPWYNEQFF. The CDR3, as DNA: TGTGCCAGCAGCTCCGAATCACTAGTGGGGGGGCCTTGGTACAATGAGCAGTTCTTC. The whole variable domain, remainder taken from reference TRBV11-2 and TRBJ2-1, is EAGVAQSPRYKIIEKRQSVAFWCNPISGHATLYWYQQILGQGPKLLIQFQNNGVVDDSQLPKDRFSAERLKGVDSTLKIQPAKLEDSAVYLCASSSESLVGGPWYNEQFFGPGTRLTVL.